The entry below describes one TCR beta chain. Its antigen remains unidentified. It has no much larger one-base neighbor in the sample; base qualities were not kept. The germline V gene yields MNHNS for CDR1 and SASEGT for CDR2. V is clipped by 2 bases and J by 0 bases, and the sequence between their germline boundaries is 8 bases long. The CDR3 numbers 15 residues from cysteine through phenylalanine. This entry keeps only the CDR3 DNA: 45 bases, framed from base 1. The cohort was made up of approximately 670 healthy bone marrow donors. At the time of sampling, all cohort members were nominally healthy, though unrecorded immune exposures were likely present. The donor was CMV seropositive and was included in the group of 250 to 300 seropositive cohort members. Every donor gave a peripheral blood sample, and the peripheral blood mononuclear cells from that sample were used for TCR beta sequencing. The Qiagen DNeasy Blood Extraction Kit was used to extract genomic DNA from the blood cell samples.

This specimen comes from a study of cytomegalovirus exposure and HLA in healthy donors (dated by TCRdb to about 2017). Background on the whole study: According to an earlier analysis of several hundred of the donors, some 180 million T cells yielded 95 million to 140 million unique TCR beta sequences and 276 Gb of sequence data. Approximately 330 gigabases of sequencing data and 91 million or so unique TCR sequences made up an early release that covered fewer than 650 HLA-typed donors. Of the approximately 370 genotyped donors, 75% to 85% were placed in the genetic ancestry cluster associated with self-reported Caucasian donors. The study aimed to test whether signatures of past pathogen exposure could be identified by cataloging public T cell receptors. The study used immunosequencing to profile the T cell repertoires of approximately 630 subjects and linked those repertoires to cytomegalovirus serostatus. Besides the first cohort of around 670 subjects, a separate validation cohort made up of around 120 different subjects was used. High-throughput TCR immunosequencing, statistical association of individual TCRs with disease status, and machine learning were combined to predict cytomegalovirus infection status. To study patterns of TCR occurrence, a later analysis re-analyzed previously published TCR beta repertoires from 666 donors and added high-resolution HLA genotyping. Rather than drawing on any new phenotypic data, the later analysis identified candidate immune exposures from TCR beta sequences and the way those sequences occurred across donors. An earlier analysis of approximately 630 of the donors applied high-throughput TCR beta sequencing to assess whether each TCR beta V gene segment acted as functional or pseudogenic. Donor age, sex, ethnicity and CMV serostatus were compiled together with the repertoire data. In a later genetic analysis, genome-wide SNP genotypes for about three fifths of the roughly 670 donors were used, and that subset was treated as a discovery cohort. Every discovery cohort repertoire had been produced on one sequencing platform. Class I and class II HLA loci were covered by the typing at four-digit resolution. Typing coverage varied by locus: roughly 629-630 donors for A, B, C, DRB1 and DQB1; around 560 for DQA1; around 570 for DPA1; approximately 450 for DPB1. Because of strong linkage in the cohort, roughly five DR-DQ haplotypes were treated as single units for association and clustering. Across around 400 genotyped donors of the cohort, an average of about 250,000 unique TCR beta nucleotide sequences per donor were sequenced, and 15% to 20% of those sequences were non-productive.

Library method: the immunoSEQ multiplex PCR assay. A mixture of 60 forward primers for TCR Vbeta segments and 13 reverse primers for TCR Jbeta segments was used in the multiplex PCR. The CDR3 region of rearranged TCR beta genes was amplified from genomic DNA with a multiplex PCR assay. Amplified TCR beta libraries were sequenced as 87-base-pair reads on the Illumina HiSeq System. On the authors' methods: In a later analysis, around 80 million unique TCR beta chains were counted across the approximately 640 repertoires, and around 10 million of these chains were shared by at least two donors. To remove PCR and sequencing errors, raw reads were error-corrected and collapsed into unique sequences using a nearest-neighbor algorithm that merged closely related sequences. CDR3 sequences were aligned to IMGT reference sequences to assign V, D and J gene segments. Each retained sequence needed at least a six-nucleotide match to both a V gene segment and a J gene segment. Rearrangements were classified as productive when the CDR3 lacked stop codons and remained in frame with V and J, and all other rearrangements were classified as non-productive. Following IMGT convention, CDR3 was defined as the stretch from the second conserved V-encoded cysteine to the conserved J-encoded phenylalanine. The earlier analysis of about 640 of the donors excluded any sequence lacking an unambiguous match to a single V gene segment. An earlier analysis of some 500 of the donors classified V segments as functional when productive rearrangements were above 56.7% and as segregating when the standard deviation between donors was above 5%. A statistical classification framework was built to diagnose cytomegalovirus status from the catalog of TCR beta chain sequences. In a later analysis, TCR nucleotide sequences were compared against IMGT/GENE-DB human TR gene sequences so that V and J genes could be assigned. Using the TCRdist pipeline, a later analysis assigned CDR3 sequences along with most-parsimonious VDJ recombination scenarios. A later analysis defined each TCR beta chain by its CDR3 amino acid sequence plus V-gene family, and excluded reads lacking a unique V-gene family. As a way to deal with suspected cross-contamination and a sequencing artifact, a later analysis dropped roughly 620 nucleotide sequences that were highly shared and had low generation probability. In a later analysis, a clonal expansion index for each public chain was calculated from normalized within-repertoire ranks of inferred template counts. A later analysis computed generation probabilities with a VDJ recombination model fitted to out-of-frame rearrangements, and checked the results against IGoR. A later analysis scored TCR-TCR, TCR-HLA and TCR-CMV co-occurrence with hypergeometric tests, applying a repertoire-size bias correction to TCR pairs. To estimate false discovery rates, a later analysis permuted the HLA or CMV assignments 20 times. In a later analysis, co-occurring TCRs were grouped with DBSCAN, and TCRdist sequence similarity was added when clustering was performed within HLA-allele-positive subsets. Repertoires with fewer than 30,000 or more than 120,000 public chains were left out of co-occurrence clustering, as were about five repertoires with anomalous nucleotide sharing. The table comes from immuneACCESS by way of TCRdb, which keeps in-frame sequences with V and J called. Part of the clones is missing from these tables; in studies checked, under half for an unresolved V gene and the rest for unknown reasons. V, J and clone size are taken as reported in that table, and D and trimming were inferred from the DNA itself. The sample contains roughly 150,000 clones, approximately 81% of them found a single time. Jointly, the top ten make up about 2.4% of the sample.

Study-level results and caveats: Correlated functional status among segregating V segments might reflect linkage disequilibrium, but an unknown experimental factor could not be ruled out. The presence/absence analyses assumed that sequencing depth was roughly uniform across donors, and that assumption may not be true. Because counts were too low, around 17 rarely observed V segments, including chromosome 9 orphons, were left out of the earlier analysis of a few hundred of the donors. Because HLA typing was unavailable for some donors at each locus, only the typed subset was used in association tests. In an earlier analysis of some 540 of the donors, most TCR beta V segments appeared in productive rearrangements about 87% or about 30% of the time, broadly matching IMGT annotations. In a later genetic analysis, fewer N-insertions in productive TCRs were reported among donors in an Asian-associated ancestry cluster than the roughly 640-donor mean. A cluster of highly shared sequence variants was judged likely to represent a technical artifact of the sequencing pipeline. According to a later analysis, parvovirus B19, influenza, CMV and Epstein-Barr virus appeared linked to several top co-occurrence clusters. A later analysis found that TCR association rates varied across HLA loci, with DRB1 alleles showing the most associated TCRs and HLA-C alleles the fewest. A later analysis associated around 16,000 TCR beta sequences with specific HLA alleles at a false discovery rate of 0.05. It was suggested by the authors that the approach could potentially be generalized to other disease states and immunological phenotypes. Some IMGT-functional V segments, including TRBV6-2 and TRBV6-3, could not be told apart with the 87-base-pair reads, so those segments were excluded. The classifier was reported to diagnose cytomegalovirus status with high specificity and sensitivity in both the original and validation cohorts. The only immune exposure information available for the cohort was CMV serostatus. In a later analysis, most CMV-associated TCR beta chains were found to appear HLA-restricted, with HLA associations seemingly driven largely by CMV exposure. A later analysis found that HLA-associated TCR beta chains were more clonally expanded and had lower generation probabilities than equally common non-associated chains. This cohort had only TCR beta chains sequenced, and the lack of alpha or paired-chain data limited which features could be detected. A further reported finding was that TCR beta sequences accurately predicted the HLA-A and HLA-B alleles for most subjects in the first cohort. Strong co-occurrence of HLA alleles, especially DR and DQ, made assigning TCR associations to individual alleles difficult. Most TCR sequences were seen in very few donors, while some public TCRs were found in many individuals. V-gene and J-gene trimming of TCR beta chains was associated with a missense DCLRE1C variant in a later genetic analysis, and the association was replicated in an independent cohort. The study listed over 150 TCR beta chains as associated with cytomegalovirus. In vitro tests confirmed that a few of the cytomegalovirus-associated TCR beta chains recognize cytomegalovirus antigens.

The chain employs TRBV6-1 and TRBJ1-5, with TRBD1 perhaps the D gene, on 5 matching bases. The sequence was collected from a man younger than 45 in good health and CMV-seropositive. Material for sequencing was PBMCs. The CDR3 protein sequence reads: CASSERGFSNQPQHF. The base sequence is TGTGCCAGCAGTGAAAGGGGTTTTAGCAATCAGCCCCAGCATTTT.